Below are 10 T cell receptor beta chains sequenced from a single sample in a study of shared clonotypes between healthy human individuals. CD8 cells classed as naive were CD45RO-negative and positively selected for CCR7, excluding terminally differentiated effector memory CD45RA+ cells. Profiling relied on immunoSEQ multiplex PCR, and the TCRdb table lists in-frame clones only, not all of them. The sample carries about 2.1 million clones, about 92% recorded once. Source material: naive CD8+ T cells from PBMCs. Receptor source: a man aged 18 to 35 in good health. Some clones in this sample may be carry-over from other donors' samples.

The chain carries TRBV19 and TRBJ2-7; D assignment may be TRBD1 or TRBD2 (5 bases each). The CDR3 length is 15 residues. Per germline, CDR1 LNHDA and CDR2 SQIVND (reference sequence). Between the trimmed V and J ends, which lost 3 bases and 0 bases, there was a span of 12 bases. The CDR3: CASSIGDPSSYEQYF. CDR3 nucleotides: TGTGCCAGTAGTATCGGGGACCCTAGCTCCTACGAGCAGTACTTC.

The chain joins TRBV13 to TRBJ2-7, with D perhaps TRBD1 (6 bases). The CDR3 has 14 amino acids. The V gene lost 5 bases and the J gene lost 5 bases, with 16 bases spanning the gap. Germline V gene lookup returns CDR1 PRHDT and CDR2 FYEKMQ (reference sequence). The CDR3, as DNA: TGTGCCAGCAGCCGGCAGGGGACCTCTCACGAGCAGTACTTC. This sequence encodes CASSRQGTSHEQYF.

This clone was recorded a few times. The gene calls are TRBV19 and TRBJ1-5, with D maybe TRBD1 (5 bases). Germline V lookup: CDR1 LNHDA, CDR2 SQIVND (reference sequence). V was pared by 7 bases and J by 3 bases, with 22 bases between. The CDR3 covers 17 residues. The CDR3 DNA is TGTGCCAGTACCACCCGGCTCAGGGTGAATAACAATCAGCCCCAGCATTTT. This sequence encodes CASTTRLRVNNNQPQHF.

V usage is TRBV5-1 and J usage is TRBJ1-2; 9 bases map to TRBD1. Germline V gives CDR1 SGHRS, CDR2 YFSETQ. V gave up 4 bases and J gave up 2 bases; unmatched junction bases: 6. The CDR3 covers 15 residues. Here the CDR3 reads CASSGRDRDNYGYTF. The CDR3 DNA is TGCGCCAGCAGCGGCCGGGACAGGGACAACTATGGCTACACCTTC.

The DNA of the CDR3 is TGTGCCAGCAGCCAAGACAACTATGGCTACACCTTC. This translates into CASSQDNYGYTF. V is TRBV4-2 and J is TRBJ1-2; D is ambiguous. Germline values: CDR1 LGHNA, CDR2 YNFKEQ. The CDR3 contains 12 residues. Trimming cost V 0 bases and J 2 bases, with 1 base left between them.

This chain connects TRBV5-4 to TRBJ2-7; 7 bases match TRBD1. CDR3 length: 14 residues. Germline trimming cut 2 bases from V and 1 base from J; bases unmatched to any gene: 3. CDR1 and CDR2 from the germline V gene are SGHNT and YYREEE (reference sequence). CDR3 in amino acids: CASSFLGQSYEQYF. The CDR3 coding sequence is TGTGCCAGCAGCTTCCTGGGACAGTCCTACGAGCAGTACTTC. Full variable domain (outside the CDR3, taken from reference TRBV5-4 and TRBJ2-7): ETGVTQSPTHLIKTRGQQVTLRCSSQSGHNTVSWYQQALGQGPQFIFQYYREEENGRGNFPPRFSGLQFPNYSSELNVNALELDDSALYLCASSFLGQSYEQYFGPGTRLTVT.

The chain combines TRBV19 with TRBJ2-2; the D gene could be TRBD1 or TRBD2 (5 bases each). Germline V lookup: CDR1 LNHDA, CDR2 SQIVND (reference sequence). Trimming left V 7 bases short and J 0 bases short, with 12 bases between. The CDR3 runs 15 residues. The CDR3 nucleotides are TGTGCCAGTAACGACCGGGGCGCGAACACCGGGGAGCTGTTTTTT. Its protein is CASNDRGANTGELFF.

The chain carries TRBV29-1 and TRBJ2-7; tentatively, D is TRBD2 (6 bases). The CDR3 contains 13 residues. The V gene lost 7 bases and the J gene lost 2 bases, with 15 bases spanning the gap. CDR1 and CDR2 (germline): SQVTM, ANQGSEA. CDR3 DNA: TGCAGCGGCCGACGTCGGGGGACCTACGAGCAGTACTTC. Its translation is CSGRRRGTYEQYF.

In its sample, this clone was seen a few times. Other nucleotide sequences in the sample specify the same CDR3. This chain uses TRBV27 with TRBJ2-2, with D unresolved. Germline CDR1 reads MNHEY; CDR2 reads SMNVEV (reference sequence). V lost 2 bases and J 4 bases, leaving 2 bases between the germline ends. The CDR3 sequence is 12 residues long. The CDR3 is CASSLLTGELFF. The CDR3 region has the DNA TGTGCCAGCAGTTTACTCACCGGGGAGCTGTTTTTT.

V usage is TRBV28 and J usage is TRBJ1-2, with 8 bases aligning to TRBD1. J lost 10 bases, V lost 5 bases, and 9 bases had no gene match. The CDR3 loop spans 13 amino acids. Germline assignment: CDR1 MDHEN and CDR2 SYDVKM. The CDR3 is CASSPLGQGIYTF. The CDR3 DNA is TGTGCCAGCAGTCCCCTAGGACAGGGAATCTACACCTTC.